These 5 T cell receptor beta chains originate from one sample sequenced in a study of human T cells and chemical hapten exposure. In TCRdb, the RACE reads were re-called with MiXCR into one record per CDR3 protein. The sample contains 55,000 to 75,000 distinct CDR3 sequences, 6% to 7% of which appear only once. Noted time point: healthy volunteer bleed at 6 weeks. Before extraction, the whole blood was not fractionated, and total RNA was taken from it. Sequenced: whole blood. These receptors were obtained from a female donor in good health. Some clones in this sample may be carry-over from other donors' samples.

This clonotype was counted many times. The chain links TRBV25-1 to TRBJ2-7, with D unclear. CDR3 length: 15 amino acids. CDR1 is MGHDK and CDR2 is SYGVNS in the germline V gene. With 7 bases removed from V and 6 bases from J, the gap between germline ends came to 22 bases. CDR3 DNA sequence: TGTGCCAGCAAAATAAGCCAGGTACCCCCTTTCGAGCAGTACTTC. Amino acids: CASKISQVPPFEQYF.

This clonotype was observed many times. V and J are TRBV29-1 and TRBJ1-1; D ambiguous. Trimming pared 4 bases from V and 1 base from J, leaving 13 bases between. This CDR3 spans 14 amino acids. Germline assignment: CDR1 SQVTM and CDR2 ANQGSEA. The CDR3 DNA is TGCAGCGTTGTCAAGGGTTTCACGAACACTGAAGCTTTCTTT. The encoded protein is CSVVKGFTNTEAFF.

In its sample, this clonotype was seen a few times. V gene TRBV19 combines with J gene TRBJ1-2; 11 positions match TRBD1. The J segment lost 1 base and the V segment lost 3 bases, leaving 10 bases of the junction unmatched. Germline CDR1 LNHDA, CDR2 SQIVND (reference sequence). The CDR3 has 18 amino acids. The CDR3 protein is CASSMDSGTGGFNYGYTF. In nucleotides, the CDR3 is TGTGCCAGTAGTATGGACTCCGGGACAGGGGGTTTTAACTATGGCTACACCTTC.

The genes are TRBV13 and TRBJ1-5; a possible D gene is TRBD1 (6 bases). This CDR3 has 14 residues. The V and J ends lost 6 bases and 2 bases respectively, with 11 bases between them. Germline CDR1 reads PRHDT; CDR2 reads FYEKMQ (reference sequence). CDR3 bases: TGTGCCAGCAGTTCACAGGGCGGCAATCAGCCCCAGCATTTT. The encoded protein is CASSSQGGNQPQHF.

This clonotype showed up many times. This chain joins TRBV29-1 and TRBJ2-3, with D maybe TRBD1 (6 bases). Trimming left V 4 bases short and J 5 bases short, with 10 bases between. Per the germline V gene, CDR1 is SQVTM and CDR2 is ANQGSEA. The CDR3 has 12 amino acids. CDR3 bases: TGCAGCGTTGGATCCAGGGGAGATACGCAGTATTTT. As protein: CSVGSRGDTQYF.